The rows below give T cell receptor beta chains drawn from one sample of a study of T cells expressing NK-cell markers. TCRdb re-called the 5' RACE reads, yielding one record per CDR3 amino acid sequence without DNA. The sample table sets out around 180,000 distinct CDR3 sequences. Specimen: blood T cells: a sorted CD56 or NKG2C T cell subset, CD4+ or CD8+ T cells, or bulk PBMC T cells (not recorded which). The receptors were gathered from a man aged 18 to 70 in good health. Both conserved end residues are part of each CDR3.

cdr3_aa: CASSLEVGTNEKLFF
j_call: TRBJ1-4
v_call: TRBV12-3/TRBV12-4

cdr3_aa: CASSAKRPDTQYF
j_call: TRBJ2-3
v_call: TRBV7-9

cdr3_aa: CATEQGVWTGELFF
j_call: TRBJ2-2
v_call: TRBV5-8

cdr3_aa: CASSPIERDDEQYF
j_call: TRBJ2-7
v_call: TRBV28

cdr3_aa: CASSQGINRGFQETQYF
j_call: TRBJ2-5
v_call: TRBV4-1

cdr3_aa: CASSLFYEARGYTF
j_call: TRBJ1-2
v_call: TRBV5-1

cdr3_aa: CASSQDRRHPYEQYF
j_call: TRBJ2-7
v_call: TRBV4-2

cdr3_aa: CASSQEPSGGSYEQYF
j_call: TRBJ2-7
v_call: TRBV4-1

cdr3_aa: CASDTTVRTGNTIYF
j_call: TRBJ1-3
v_call: TRBV7-9

cdr3_aa: CASSYSFVEIGTGELFF
j_call: TRBJ2-2
v_call: TRBV6-5

cdr3_aa: CASSGFPYEQYF
j_call: TRBJ2-7
v_call: TRBV12-3/TRBV12-4